This TCR beta chain was profiled in a study of Graves' ophthalmopathy and Graves' hyperthyroidism. Study-level information: Hyperthyroidism qualified as stable when ophthalmopathy did not develop within 18 months of follow-up.

The CDR3 is made up of 11 amino acids. Germline CDR1 and CDR2: SQVTM and ANQGSEA. Scientists amplified the TCR beta CDR3 regions from RNA transcripts. The library came from an HTBI-primed first-round RT-PCR and a second-round multiplex PCR. TCRdb re-called the multiplex PCR reads through MiXCR, storing one row per CDR3 protein. Counted here are about 1.1 million distinct CDR3 sequences, about two fifths occurring once; the ten biggest clones make up approximately 10%. Points on this clonotype: Possible read error: a much larger clone is one base away.

Diagnosis was based on clinical symptoms, serum thyroxine, TRAb, thyroid ultrasound and orbital computed tomography. This chain joins TRBV29-1 and TRBJ1-2; D is ambiguous. The source is an adult man with Graves' hyperthyroidism. Sequenced input: peripheral blood or thyroid tissue (not recorded which). In nucleotides, the CDR3 is TGCGGCGTTGTTGCTAGCTATGGCTACACCTTC. It encodes CGVVASYGYTF.